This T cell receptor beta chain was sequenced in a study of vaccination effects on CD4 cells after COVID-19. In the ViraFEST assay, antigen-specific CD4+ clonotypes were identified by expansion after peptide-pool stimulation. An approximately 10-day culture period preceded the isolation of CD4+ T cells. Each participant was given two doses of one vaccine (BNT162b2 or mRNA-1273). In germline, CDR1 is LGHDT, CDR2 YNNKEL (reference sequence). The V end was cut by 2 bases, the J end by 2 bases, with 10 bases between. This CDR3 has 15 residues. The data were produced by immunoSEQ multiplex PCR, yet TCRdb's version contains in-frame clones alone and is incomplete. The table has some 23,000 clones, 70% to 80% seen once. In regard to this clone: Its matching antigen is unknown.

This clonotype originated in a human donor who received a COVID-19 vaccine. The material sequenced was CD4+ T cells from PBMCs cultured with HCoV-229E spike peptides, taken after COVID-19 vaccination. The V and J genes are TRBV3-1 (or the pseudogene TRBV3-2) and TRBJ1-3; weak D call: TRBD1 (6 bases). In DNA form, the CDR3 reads TGTGCCAGCAGCCAATCGGCAGGGGCTGGAAACACCATATATTTT. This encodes CASSQSAGAGNTIYF.